The 20 T cell receptor beta chains in this list originate from one sample, sequenced in a study of graft-versus-host responses after intestinal transplantation. Measured with immunoSEQ multiplex PCR; TCRdb has only the in-frame clones, and not every one. Of tens of thousands of clones listed, 85% to 90% are singletons. The antigens these receptors bind are not known. The sample in question was unstimulated CD4+ T cells sorted from spleen or lymph node cells, obtained before intestinal transplant. The receptors stem from a human donor who received an intestinal transplant.

This chain joins TRBV27 and TRBJ2-3; 7 bases fit TRBD1. CDR3 size: 15 residues. J lost 0 bases, V lost 6 bases, and 6 bases had no gene match. Germline CDR1 and CDR2: MNHEY and SMNVEV (reference sequence). This CDR3 is CASRGDRSSTDTQYF. In nucleotides, the CDR3 is TGTGCCAGCAGGGGGGACAGATCTAGCACAGATACGCAGTATTTT.

V usage is TRBV19 and J usage is TRBJ2-5; 11 nucleotides align to TRBD2. With V trimmed by 4 bases and J by 4 bases, 2 bases remained unmatched. The length of the CDR3 is 14 residues. Germline V gene lookup returns CDR1 LNHDA and CDR2 SQIVND (reference sequence). Here the CDR3 DNA reads TGTGCCAGTAGTACGACTAGCGGGGTAGAGACCCAGTACTTC. Protein: CASSTTSGVETQYF.

The chain employs TRBV6-4 and TRBJ2-3; no reliable D call. The CDR3 consists of 13 residues. V lost 6 bases and J 4 bases, leaving 11 bases between the germline ends. The germline gives CDR1 MRHNA, CDR2 SNTAGT. The chain's CDR3 is CASSPGRADTQYF. DNA for the CDR3: TGTGCCAGCAGCCCCGGTCGGGCAGATACGCAGTATTTT.

The chain employs TRBV11-2 and TRBJ2-6, with TRBD1 matching 7 bases. Germline V lookup: CDR1 SGHAT, CDR2 FQNNGV. This CDR3 is built from 17 residues. V trimming: 1 base; J trimming: 3 bases; junction bases outside the gene matches: 6. CDR3 in amino acids: CASSLGPRGSGANVLTF. Here the CDR3 DNA reads TGTGCCAGCAGCTTAGGCCCCAGGGGGAGTGGGGCCAACGTCCTGACTTTC. The full variable domain, in which reference TRBV11-2 and TRBJ2-6 provide the parts outside the CDR3, is EAGVAQSPRYKIIEKRQSVAFWCNPISGHATLYWYQQILGQGPKLLIQFQNNGVVDDSQLPKDRFSAERLKGVDSTLKIQPAKLEDSAVYLCASSLGPRGSGANVLTFGAGSRLTVL.

The chain joins TRBV19 to TRBJ1-6; D ambiguous. Germline V CDR1 and CDR2: LNHDA, SQIVND (reference sequence). The CDR3 loop spans 13 amino acids. Between the trimmed V and J ends, which lost 5 bases and 6 bases, there was a span of 8 bases. In DNA form, the CDR3 reads TGTGCCAGTAGTTCCGGACTTAATTCACCCCTCCACTTT. As protein: CASSSGLNSPLHF. Full variable domain (missing parts from reference TRBV19 and TRBJ1-6): DGGITQSPKYLFRKEGQNVTLSCEQNLNHDAMYWYRQDPGQGLRLIYYSQIVNDFQKGDIAEGYSVSREKKESFPLTVTSAQKNPTAFYLCASSSGLNSPLHFGNGTRLTVT.

V is TRBV27 and J is TRBJ1-5; 10 bases line up with TRBD1. This CDR3 spans 16 amino acids. CDR1 and CDR2 from the germline V gene are MNHEY and SMNVEV (reference sequence). Unmatched junction bases numbered 9, after V lost 5 bases and J lost 5 bases. In nucleotides, the CDR3 is TGTGCCAGCAGTCACCGGGACAGGGGAGAGGATCAGCCCCAGCATTTT. Its protein is CASSHRDRGEDQPQHF.

This chain joins TRBV19 and TRBJ2-3; 15 bases line up with TRBD2. Unmatched junction bases numbered 5, after V lost 7 bases and J lost 9 bases. Germline V gives CDR1 LNHDA, CDR2 SQIVND (reference sequence). CDR3 length: 14 amino acids. CDR3 sequence (DNA): TGTGCCAGTAAGGGGACTAGCGGGGGGTCAACGCAGTATTTT. Residues: CASKGTSGGSTQYF.

This clone was detected once. This rearrangement joins TRBV6-1 to TRBJ2-7, with 8 bases matching TRBD2. Per the germline V gene, CDR1 is MNHNS and CDR2 is SASEGT. This CDR3 contains 14 residues. V lost 5 bases, J lost 3 bases, and 6 bases stayed unmatched. CDR3 DNA: TGTGCCAGCAGTTTTAGCGGGGCGCTCTACGAGCAGTACTTC. Amino acids: CASSFSGALYEQYF.

The chain combines TRBV5-1 with TRBJ2-7; 7 positions match TRBD1. Germline V gene sequence: CDR1 SGHRS, CDR2 YFSETQ. This CDR3 contains 16 residues. V dropped 4 bases and J dropped 0; count of bases not matched to a gene: 10. The CDR3 reads CASSRTGAESSYEQYF. Here the CDR3 DNA reads TGCGCCAGCAGCCGAACAGGGGCCGAGAGCTCCTACGAGCAGTACTTC.

This rearrangement joins TRBV10-3 to TRBJ2-7; TRBD2 is a possible D gene (6 bases). V was pared by 4 bases and J by 5 bases, with 9 bases between. This CDR3 spans 12 amino acids. Germline-derived CDR1 and CDR2 are ENHRY and SYGVKD. The CDR3 DNA sequence: TGTGCCATCAGTGCGGGGGAGCACGAGCAGTACTTC. It translates to CAISAGEHEQYF.

V gene TRBV28 combines with J gene TRBJ1-1, with TRBD1 matching 8 bases. This CDR3 is built from 13 residues. Unmatched junction bases numbered 4, after V lost 4 bases and J lost 6 bases. Germline V gene lookup returns CDR1 MDHEN and CDR2 SYDVKM. CDR3 nucleotides: TGTGCCAGCAGTTCTGACAGGGGCTCTGAAGCTTTCTTT. It is translated as CASSSDRGSEAFF.

The CDR3 loop reads CASSLGTGALNSPLHF. DNA for the CDR3: TGCGCCAGCAGCTTGGGGACAGGGGCCTTGAATTCACCCCTCCACTTT. The chain joins TRBV5-1 to TRBJ1-6; 9 positions agree with TRBD1. Trimming took 0 bases from V and 7 from J; bases not matched to a gene: 5. The CDR3 is 16 amino acids. Germline V gene lookup returns CDR1 SGHRS and CDR2 YFSETQ. The full variable domain, in which reference TRBV5-1 and TRBJ1-6 provide the parts outside the CDR3, is KAGVTQTPRYLIKTRGQQVTLSCSPISGHRSVSWYQQTPGQGLQFLFEYFSETQRNKGNFPGRFSGRQFSNSRSEMNVSTLELGDSALYLCASSLGTGALNSPLHFGNGTRLTVT.

This sequence joins TRBV7-8 and TRBJ2-5; D is undetermined. The CDR3 runs 14 residues. CDR1 is SGHVS, CDR2 FQNEAQ, per germline. V was cut by 1 base and J by 5 bases, with 11 bases left in between. CDR3 nucleotides: TGTGCCAGCAGCTTAGGGTGGGCTCGGGAGACCCAGTACTTC. The encoded protein is CASSLGWARETQYF. Full variable domain (outside the CDR3, taken from reference TRBV7-8 and TRBJ2-5): GAGVSQSPRYKVAKRGQDVALRCDPISGHVSLFWYQQALGQGPEFLTYFQNEAQLDKSGLPSDRFFAERPEGSVSTLKIQRTQQEDSAVYLCASSLGWARETQYFGPGTRLLVL.

J is TRBJ1-3 and V is TRBV18; D is perhaps TRBD1 (6 bases). This CDR3 contains 15 residues. CDR1 and CDR2 from the germline V gene are KGHSH and LQKENI. V dropped 4 bases and J dropped 4 bases, with 14 bases sitting between them. The CDR3 DNA is TGTGCCAGCTCACTGATACAGGGCGTAGGAAACACCATATATTTT. It specifies CASSLIQGVGNTIYF. The entire variable domain, with the rest obtained from reference TRBV18 and TRBJ1-3, is as follows: NAGVMQNPRHLVRRRGQEARLRCSPMKGHSHVYWYRQLPEEGLKFMVYLQKENIIDESGMPKERFSAEFPKEGPSILRIQQVVRGDSAAYFCASSLIQGVGNTIYFGEGSWLTVV.

This clone has just one count. The chain uses TRBV7-3 and TRBJ2-3; TRBD2 aligns across 11 bases. The V and J ends lost 9 bases and 4 bases, in that order; junction bases with no gene match: 3. CDR3 size: 13 residues. Germline values: CDR1 SGHTA, CDR2 FQGTGA. CDR3 in amino acids: CASSGGAADTQYF. The CDR3, as DNA: TGTGCCAGTAGCGGGGGGGCCGCAGATACGCAGTATTTT.

The V and J genes are TRBV7-3 and TRBJ1-4; tentatively, D is TRBD1 (6 bases). CDR1 is SGHTA and CDR2 is FQGTGA in the germline V gene. The V gene lost 3 bases and the J gene lost 1 base, with 15 bases spanning the gap. The CDR3 sequence is 17 residues long. CDR3 in amino acids: CASSFRTAPLTNEKLFF. The CDR3 DNA sequence: TGTGCCAGCAGCTTTAGGACAGCGCCCTTAACTAATGAAAAACTGTTTTTT.

The rearrangement joins TRBV6-4 to TRBJ1-2, with D maybe TRBD1 (5 bases). The CDR3 extends over 13 amino acids. The germline V gene encodes CDR1 MRHNA and CDR2 SNTAGT. Trimming removed 5 bases at V and 4 bases at J, with 11 bases between. The CDR3: CASSPGGIYGYTF. The CDR3 DNA reads as TGTGCCAGCAGTCCCGGGGGGATCTATGGCTACACCTTC.

The chain uses TRBV5-1 and TRBJ2-5, with D tentatively TRBD2 (5 bases). The germline V gene encodes CDR1 SGHRS and CDR2 YFSETQ. V lost 4 bases to trimming and J lost 2 bases, with 12 bases between them. The length of the CDR3 is 14 residues. The CDR3 loop reads CASSPGRDQETQYF. In DNA, the CDR3 is TGCGCCAGCAGCCCAGGCCGGGATCAAGAGACCCAGTACTTC.

About this clone: This same CDR3 is encoded by further DNA sequences in the sample. This chain joins TRBV5-1 and TRBJ2-5, with 10 bases lining up with TRBD1. Germline assignment: CDR1 SGHRS and CDR2 YFSETQ. The V segment lost 2 bases and the J segment 5 bases; nucleotides outside the gene matches: 3. This CDR3 spans 14 amino acids. The CDR3, as DNA: TGCGCCAGCAGCTTAGGACAGGGGGGGGAGACCCAGTACTTC. It translates to CASSLGQGGETQYF.

This clone has just a few counts. The J gene is TRBJ1-5, the V gene TRBV2, with D unresolved. Germline lookup yields CDR1 SNHLY and CDR2 FYNNEI. This CDR3 is built from 11 residues. The V end lost 6 bases, the J end lost 6 bases, and 6 bases lay between the germline ends. CDR3 sequence: CASRGSQPQHF. The CDR3 nucleotides read TGTGCCAGCAGAGGGAGTCAGCCCCAGCATTTT.